These T cell receptor beta chains were read from a single sample in a study of shared clonotypes between healthy human individuals. Some clones are missing from TCRdb's copy, which holds only in-frame ones; the method was immunoSEQ multiplex PCR. The sample lists some 1,100,000 clones; more than 75% were seen once. The sample consisted of memory CD4+ T cells from PBMCs. The source is a man aged 18 to 30 in good health. Some clones in this sample may be carry-over from other donors' samples. Both conserved end residues are part of each CDR3. D genes are given only for firm matches. Clone size is shown for a subset of rows, as once, few, many or a class of expanded clone.

clone_size	v_call	j_call	d_call	cdr3_nt	cdr3_aa
NA	TRBV7-6	TRBJ2-7	NA	TGTGCCAGCAGTCGGTGGGGGCGCAAAACGGTCTACGAGCAGTACTTC	CASSRWGRKTVYEQYF
once	TRBV5-5	TRBJ1-2	NA	TGTGCCAGCAGCCCGATACAGGGAGGAGGCTATGGCTACACCTTC	CASSPIQGGGYGYTF
NA	TRBV15	TRBJ2-1	TRBD2	TGTGCCACCAGCGAGCGGGAGGGCCGGGGGAGTGAGCAGTTCTTC	CATSEREGRGSEQFF
NA	TRBV28	TRBJ1-2	NA	TGTGCCAGCAGTCTCGACAGCTATGGCTACACCTTC	CASSLDSYGYTF
few	TRBV9	TRBJ1-1	TRBD1	TGTGCCAGCAGCGAGACAGGGATGAACACTGAAGCTTTCTTT	CASSETGMNTEAFF
NA	TRBV28	TRBJ1-2	NA	TGTGCCAGCAGTTTAAGCGGGGCTTCTAACTATGGCTACACCTTC	CASSLSGASNYGYTF
NA	TRBV19	TRBJ2-7	NA	TGTGCCAGGTTGCGGGGCTCCTACGAGCAGTACTTC	CARLRGSYEQYF
once	TRBV2	TRBJ1-5	NA	TGTGCCAGCAGTGAGGGGGGGCCAAGCAATCAGCCCCAGCATTTT	CASSEGGPSNQPQHF
NA	TRBV2	TRBJ2-5	TRBD2	TGTGCCAGCAGTGAAGCGCCTAGCGGGAGGGCCGGGGGGACCCAGTACTTC	CASSEAPSGRAGGTQYF
NA	TRBV6-4	TRBJ2-1	NA	TGTGCCAGCAGTGAGGAGGGGGGGGAGCAGTTCTTC	CASSEEGGEQFF
NA	TRBV30	TRBJ2-7	TRBD1	TGTGCCTGGAGTTCTTTGGGACAGACGGGCGAGCAGTACTTC	CAWSSLGQTGEQYF
NA	TRBV18	TRBJ2-6	NA	TGTGCCAGCTCATCTCCGGGAACAGGGATGTCTGGGGCCAACGTCCTGACTTTC	CASSSPGTGMSGANVLTF
NA	TRBV7-2	TRBJ1-2	NA	TGTGCCAGCAGCCCCCGTGCGGGGGGCGCCCGGGGCTACACCTTC	CASSPRAGGARGYTF
NA	TRBV29-1	TRBJ2-7	NA	TGCAGCGTCGTTGACAGGCGCACCTACGAGCAGTACTTC	CSVVDRRTYEQYF
NA	TRBV10-3	TRBJ2-1	NA	TGTGCCATCAGTGAGTCGAAAATGCTCGCGGTAGATTCCTACAATGAGCAGTTCTTC	CAISESKMLAVDSYNEQFF
NA	TRBV6-6	TRBJ2-5	TRBD1	TGTGCCAGCAGTCGGGACAGGGGAGAGACCCAGTACTTC	CASSRDRGETQYF
NA	TRBV6-1	TRBJ1-2	NA	TGTGCCAGCACACGGATATTAAACTATGGCTACACCTTC	CASTRILNYGYTF
NA	TRBV20-1	TRBJ2-6	NA	TGCAGTGCCGCCGGGGCCAACGTCCTGACTTTC	CSAAGANVLTF
many	TRBV30	TRBJ1-2	NA	TGTGCCTGCACCCGGCAGGCAGGAACCTATGGCTACACCTTC	CACTRQAGTYGYTF
NA	TRBV28	TRBJ1-5	NA	TGTGCCAGCAGTTTATTCGAGGGAGAGCAGCCCCAGCATTTT	CASSLFEGEQPQHF
NA	TRBV5-1	TRBJ2-3	NA	TGCGCCAGCAGCACAGGACAGAGCACAGATACGCAGTATTTT	CASSTGQSTDTQYF
NA	TRBV15	TRBJ1-2	NA	TGTGCCACCAGCAGAGAAGGACTGGTGTCTAACTATGGCTACACCTTC	CATSREGLVSNYGYTF
NA	TRBV5-1	TRBJ2-2	NA	TGCGCCAGCAGCTTCGCTCCGGGGTCGGGCACCGGGGAGCTGTTTTTT	CASSFAPGSGTGELFF
NA	TRBV25-1	TRBJ2-2	NA	TGTGCCAGAACCCGCTGGGACACCGGGGAGCTGTTTTTT	CARTRWDTGELFF
NA	TRBV30	TRBJ2-2	TRBD1	TGTGCCTGGACAGACAGGGGGCTCACCGGGGAGCTGTTTTTT	CAWTDRGLTGELFF
few	TRBV5-1	TRBJ1-1	TRBD1	TGCGCCAGCAACGGACAGGGAGGGGATGAAGCTTTCTTT	CASNGQGGDEAFF
NA	TRBV25-1	TRBJ1-3	NA	TGTGCCAGCAGTGGGGGCCACTCTGGAAACACCATATATTTT	CASSGGHSGNTIYF
NA	TRBV11-2	TRBJ2-7	NA	TGTGCCAGCAGCACGACAGGCGCCTACGAGCAGTACTTC	CASSTTGAYEQYF
NA	TRBV7-9	TRBJ1-1	NA	TGTGCCAGCAGCTTACAGGGTATGAACACTGAAGCTTTCTTT	CASSLQGMNTEAFF
NA	TRBV7-2	TRBJ1-2	NA	TGTGCCAGCAGCTTAGTACGGAGGGGAGATGGCTACACCTTC	CASSLVRRGDGYTF
NA	TRBV18	TRBJ2-2	TRBD1	TGTGCCAGCTCACCACCCACAGGGGGCACTGGGGAGCTGTTTTTT	CASSPPTGGTGELFF
NA	TRBV7-7	TRBJ2-1	NA	TGTGCCAGCAGCTCGCAGAGGTTCGCTGAGCAGTTCTTC	CASSSQRFAEQFF
NA	TRBV11-2	TRBJ1-3	NA	TGTGCCAGCAGCTCCCCCAACACCATATATTTT	CASSSPNTIYF
NA	TRBV2	TRBJ2-5	NA	TGTGCCAGCAGTGGGGGGGAAACCCAGTACTTC	CASSGGETQYF
once	TRBV5-1	TRBJ2-3	TRBD2	TGCGCCAGCAGCTTGGGACTAGCGGGAGGGTCGGGAGATACGCAGTATTTT	CASSLGLAGGSGDTQYF
many	TRBV11-2	TRBJ2-1	NA	TGTGCCAGCAGCCCAGAGGGTAATGAGCAGTTCTTC	CASSPEGNEQFF
NA	TRBV11-1	TRBJ2-1	NA	TGTGCCAGCAGCCCATCCTACAATGAGCAGTTCTTC	CASSPSYNEQFF
NA	TRBV18	TRBJ2-5	NA	TGTGCCAGCTCACCAGTCCGAGTAAGGGAGACCCAGTACTTC	CASSPVRVRETQYF
NA	TRBV5-1	TRBJ2-5	TRBD1	TGCGCCAGCAGCTCGGGACAGCCACAAGAGACCCAGTACTTC	CASSSGQPQETQYF
NA	TRBV11-3	TRBJ2-5	TRBD1	TGTGCCAGCAGCTTATTTCAGGGGGTTGAGGCCCAGTACTTC	CASSLFQGVEAQYF
NA	TRBV6-1	TRBJ2-7	NA	TGTGCCAGCAGTGACCAAACGGGACGGAGCTACGAGCAGTACTTC	CASSDQTGRSYEQYF
many	TRBV2	TRBJ2-2	TRBD1	TGTGCCAGCAGTGGACAGGGGCACGGGGAGCTGTTTTTT	CASSGQGHGELFF
NA	TRBV19	TRBJ1-1	NA	TGTGCCAGTAGTATTAGGTCGTTCACTGAAGCTTTCTTT	CASSIRSFTEAFF
NA	TRBV25-1	TRBJ1-3	NA	TGTGCCAGCAGTGTTCGGTCTTCCAACACCATATATTTT	CASSVRSSNTIYF
once	TRBV7-3	TRBJ2-5	NA	TGTGCCAGCAGCCCTGGGGACGTCCAAGAGACCCAGTACTTC	CASSPGDVQETQYF
NA	TRBV6-5	TRBJ1-2	NA	TGTGCCAGCAGTACAGGGCTCGGCTACACCTTC	CASSTGLGYTF
NA	TRBV6-5	TRBJ1-2	NA	TGTGCCAGCAGTTACTCGGGGGGAAACTATGGCTACACCTTC	CASSYSGGNYGYTF
NA	TRBV6-1	TRBJ1-2	NA	TGTGCCAGCAGTGAAACCGGGGTTGCAGGCTACACCTTC	CASSETGVAGYTF
NA	TRBV7-9	TRBJ2-7	NA	TGTGCCAGCAGCTTAGTGTCGGGGCGCGCGGGGGAGCAGTACTTC	CASSLVSGRAGEQYF
NA	TRBV7-2	TRBJ2-1	NA	TGTGCCAGCAGCTACCGTAGCGACAATGAGCAGTTCTTC	CASSYRSDNEQFF
NA	TRBV11-2	TRBJ1-1	NA	TGTGCCAGCAGCCTACTGCGGGGGCGCGGCCCTGAAGCTTTCTTT	CASSLLRGRGPEAFF
once	TRBV5-1	TRBJ2-5	NA	TGCGCCAGCAGCTTGGAGGGTTCGGAGACCCAGTACTTC	CASSLEGSETQYF
NA	TRBV5-5	TRBJ1-1	NA	TGTGCCAGCAGCCCTCAACCGACAGGCCAGAACACTGAAGCTTTCTTT	CASSPQPTGQNTEAFF